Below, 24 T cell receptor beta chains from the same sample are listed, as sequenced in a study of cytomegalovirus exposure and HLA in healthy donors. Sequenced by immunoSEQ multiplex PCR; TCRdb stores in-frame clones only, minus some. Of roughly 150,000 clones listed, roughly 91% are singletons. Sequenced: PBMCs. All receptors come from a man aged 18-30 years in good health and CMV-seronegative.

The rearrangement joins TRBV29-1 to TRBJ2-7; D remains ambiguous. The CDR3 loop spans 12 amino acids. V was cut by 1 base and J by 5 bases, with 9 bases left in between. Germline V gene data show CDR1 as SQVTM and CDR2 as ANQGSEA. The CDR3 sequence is CSVEGRGHEQYF. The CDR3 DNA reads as TGCAGCGTTGAAGGCCGCGGCCACGAGCAGTACTTC.

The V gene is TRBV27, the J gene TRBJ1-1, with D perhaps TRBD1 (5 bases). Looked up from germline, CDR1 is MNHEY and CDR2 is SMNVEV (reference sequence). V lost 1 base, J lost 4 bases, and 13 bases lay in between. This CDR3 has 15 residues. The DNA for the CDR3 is TGTGCCAGCAGTTTATTGGCCAGGGAGGGCACTGAAGCTTTCTTT. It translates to CASSLLAREGTEAFF.

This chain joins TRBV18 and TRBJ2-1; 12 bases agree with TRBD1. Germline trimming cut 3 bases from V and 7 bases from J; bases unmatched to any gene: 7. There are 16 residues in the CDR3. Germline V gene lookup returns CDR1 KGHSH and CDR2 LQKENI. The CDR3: CASSPPGTGGWNEQFF. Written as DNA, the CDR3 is TGTGCCAGCTCACCTCCCGGGACAGGGGGCTGGAATGAGCAGTTCTTC.

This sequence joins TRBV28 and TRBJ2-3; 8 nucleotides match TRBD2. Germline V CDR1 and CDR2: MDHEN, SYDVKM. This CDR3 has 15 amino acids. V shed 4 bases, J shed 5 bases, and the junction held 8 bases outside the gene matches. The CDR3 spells CASSYKRGGQDTQYF. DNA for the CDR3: TGTGCCAGCAGTTATAAACGGGGGGGCCAAGATACGCAGTATTTT.

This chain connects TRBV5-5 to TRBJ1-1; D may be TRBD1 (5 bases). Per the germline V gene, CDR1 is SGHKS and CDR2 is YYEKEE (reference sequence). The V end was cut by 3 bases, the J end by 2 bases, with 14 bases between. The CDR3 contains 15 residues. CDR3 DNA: TGTGCCAGCAGCTCAAACCCTACAGGCAACACTGAAGCTTTCTTT. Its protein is CASSSNPTGNTEAFF.

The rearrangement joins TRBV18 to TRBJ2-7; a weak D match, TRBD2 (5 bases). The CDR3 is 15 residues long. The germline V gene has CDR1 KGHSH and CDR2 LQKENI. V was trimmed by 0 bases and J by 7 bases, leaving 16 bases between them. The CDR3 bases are TGTGCCAGCTCACCACCGGACGGATTTACGGGGGAGCAGTACGTC. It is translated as CASSPPDGFTGEQYV.

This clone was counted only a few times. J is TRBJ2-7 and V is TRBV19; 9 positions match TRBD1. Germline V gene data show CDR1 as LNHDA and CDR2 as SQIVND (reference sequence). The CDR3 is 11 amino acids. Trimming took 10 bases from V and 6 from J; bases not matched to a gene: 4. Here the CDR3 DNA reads TGTGCCACGGGACAGGGTATCGAGCAGTACTTC. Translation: CATGQGIEQYF.

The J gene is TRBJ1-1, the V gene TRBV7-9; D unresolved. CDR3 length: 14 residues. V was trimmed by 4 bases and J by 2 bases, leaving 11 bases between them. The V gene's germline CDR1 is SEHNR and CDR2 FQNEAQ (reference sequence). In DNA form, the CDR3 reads TGTGCCAGCAGCTATGACAAGAGTAACACTGAAGCTTTCTTT. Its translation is CASSYDKSNTEAFF.

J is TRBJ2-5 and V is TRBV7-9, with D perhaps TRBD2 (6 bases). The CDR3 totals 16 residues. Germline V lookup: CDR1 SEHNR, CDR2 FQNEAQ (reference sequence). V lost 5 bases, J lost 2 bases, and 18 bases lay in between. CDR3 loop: CASSLRGPAGQETQYF. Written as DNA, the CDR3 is TGTGCCAGCAGCCTTAGAGGGCCTGCGGGACAAGAGACCCAGTACTTC.

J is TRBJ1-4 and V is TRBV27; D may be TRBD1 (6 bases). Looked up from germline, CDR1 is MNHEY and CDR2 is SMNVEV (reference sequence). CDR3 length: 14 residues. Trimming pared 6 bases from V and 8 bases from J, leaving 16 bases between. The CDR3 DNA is TGTGCCAGCAGCGAGGGGGAGTTTGGAGAAAAACTGTTTTTT. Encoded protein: CASSEGEFGEKLFF.

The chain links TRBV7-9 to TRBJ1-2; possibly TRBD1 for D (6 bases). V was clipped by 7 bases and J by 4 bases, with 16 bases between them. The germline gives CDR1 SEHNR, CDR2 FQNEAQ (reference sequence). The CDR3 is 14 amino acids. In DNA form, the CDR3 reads TGTGCCAGCAACTCCAAAGGACAGACCTATGGCTACACCTTC. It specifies CASNSKGQTYGYTF.

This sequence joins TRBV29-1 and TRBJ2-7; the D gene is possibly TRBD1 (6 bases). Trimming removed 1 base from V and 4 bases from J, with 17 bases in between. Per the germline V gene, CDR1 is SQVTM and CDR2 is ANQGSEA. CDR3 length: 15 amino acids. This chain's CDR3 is CSVEGIGSGDYEQYF. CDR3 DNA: TGCAGCGTTGAAGGGATAGGGTCAGGGGATTACGAGCAGTACTTC.

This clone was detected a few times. Here the CDR3 DNA reads TGTGCCAGCAGTTCGGTACAGGATTCTGAAGCTTTCTTT. Translated, it gives CASSSVQDSEAFF. The chain is built from TRBV6-5 and TRBJ1-1, with D possibly matching TRBD1 (5 bases). The CDR3 runs 13 residues. With 4 bases removed from V and 6 bases from J, the gap between germline ends came to 12 bases. Germline V CDR1 and CDR2: MNHEY, SVGAGI.

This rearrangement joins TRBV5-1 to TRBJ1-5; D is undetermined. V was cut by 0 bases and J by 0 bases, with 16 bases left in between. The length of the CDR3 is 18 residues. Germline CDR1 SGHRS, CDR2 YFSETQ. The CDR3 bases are TGCGCCAGCAGCTTGGTTGGGCCCCCTCCTTATAGCAATCAGCCCCAGCATTTT. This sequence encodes CASSLVGPPPYSNQPQHF.

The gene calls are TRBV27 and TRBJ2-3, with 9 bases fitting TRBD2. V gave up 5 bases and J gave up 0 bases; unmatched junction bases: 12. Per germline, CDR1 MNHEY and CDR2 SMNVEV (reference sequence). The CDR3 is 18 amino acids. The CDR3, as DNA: TGTGCCAGCAGTCCCCAGGCTTCGGGACTAGCAAGCACAGATACGCAGTATTTT. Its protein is CASSPQASGLASTDTQYF.

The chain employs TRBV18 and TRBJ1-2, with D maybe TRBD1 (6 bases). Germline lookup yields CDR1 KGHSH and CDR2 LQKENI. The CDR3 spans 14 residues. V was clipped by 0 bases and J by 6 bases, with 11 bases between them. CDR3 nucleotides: TGTGCCAGCTCACCACCGGGGGGGCAGGATGGCTACACCTTC. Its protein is CASSPPGGQDGYTF.

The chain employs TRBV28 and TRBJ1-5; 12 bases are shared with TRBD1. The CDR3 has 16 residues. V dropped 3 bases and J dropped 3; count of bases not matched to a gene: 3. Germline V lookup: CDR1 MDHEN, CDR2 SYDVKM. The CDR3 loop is CASSLGQGATNQPQHF. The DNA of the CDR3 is TGTGCCAGCAGTTTGGGACAGGGGGCTACCAATCAGCCCCAGCATTTT.

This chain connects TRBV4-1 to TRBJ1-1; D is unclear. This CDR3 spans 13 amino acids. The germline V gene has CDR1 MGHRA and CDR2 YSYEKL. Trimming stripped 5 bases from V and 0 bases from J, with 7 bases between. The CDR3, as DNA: TGCGCCAGCAGCGATGGAGTGAACACTGAAGCTTTCTTT. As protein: CASSDGVNTEAFF.

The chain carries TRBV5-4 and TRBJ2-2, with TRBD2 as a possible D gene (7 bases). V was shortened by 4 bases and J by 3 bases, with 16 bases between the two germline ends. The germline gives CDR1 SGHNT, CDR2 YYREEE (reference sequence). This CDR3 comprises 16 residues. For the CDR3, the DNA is TGTGCCAGCAGCCCCTCCCGGGGGGCAGACACCGGGGAGCTGTTTTTT. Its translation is CASSPSRGADTGELFF.

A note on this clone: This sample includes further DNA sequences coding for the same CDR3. The DNA for the CDR3 is TGTGCCAGCAGTCCCCAGGGTGGGTCCTACGAGCAGTACTTC. Translation gives CASSPQGGSYEQYF. The gene calls are TRBV6-5 and TRBJ2-7; perhaps TRBD1 as D (5 bases). V was pared by 5 bases and J by 1 base, with 12 bases between. CDR1 is MNHEY, CDR2 SVGAGI, per germline. This CDR3 has 14 amino acids.

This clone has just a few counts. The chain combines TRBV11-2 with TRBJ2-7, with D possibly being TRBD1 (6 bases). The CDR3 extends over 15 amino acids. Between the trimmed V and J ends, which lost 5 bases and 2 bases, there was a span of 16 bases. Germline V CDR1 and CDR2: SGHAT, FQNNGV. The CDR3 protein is CASSIRQVGAYEQYF. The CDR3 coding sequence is TGTGCCAGCAGCATAAGACAGGTCGGGGCCTACGAGCAGTACTTC. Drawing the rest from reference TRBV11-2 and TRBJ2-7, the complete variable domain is EAGVAQSPRYKIIEKRQSVAFWCNPISGHATLYWYQQILGQGPKLLIQFQNNGVVDDSQLPKDRFSAERLKGVDSTLKIQPAKLEDSAVYLCASSIRQVGAYEQYFGPGTRLTVT.

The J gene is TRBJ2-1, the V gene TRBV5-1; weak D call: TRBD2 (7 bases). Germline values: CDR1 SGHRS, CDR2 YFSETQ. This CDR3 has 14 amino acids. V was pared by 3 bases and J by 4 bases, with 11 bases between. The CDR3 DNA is TGCGCCAGCAGCTCCGCGGGGGCTTACAATGAGCAGTTCTTC. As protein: CASSSAGAYNEQFF.

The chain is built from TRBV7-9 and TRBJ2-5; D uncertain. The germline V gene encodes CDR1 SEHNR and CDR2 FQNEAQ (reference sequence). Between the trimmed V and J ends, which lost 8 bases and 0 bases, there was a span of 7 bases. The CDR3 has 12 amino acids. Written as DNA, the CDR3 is TGTGCCAGCGTGGAGTACCAAGAGACCCAGTACTTC. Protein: CASVEYQETQYF.

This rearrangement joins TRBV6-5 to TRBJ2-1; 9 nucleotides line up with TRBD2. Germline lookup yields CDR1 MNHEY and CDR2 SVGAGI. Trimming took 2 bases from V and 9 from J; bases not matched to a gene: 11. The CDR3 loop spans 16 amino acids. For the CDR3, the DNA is TGTGCCAGCAGTTACGAGTCTGGTGGAGCGGGGGGTGAGCAGTTCTTC. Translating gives CASSYESGGAGGEQFF.